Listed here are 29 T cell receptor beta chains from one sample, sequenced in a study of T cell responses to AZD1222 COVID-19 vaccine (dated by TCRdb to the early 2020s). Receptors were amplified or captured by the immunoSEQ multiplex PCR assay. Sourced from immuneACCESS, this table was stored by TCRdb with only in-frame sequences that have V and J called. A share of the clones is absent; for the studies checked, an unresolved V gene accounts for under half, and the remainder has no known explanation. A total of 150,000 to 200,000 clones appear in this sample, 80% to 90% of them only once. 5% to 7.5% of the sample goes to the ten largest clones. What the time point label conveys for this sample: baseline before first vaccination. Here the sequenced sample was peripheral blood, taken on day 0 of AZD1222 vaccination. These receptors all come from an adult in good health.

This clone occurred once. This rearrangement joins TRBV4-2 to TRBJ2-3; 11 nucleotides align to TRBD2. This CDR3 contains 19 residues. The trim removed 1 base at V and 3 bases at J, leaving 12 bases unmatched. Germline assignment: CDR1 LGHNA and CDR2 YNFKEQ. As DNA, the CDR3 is TGTGCCAGCAGCCAAGCTCCCCTAGCGGGAGGAAGAAGGACAGATACGCAGTATTTT. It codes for CASSQAPLAGGRRTDTQYF.

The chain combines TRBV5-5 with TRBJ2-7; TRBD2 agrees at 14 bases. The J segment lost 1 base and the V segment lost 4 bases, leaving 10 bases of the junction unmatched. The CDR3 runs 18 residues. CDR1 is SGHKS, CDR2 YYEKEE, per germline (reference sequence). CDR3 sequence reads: CASSQGLAGGIPSYEQYF. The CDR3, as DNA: TGTGCCAGCAGCCAAGGACTAGCGGGAGGAATACCTTCCTACGAGCAGTACTTC.

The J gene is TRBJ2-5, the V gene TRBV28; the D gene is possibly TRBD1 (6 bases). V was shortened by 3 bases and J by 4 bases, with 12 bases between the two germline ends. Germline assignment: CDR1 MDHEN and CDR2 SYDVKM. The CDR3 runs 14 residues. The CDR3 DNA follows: TGTGCCAGCAGTTTTTTTCAGGGGTCAGAGACCCAGTACTTC. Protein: CASSFFQGSETQYF.

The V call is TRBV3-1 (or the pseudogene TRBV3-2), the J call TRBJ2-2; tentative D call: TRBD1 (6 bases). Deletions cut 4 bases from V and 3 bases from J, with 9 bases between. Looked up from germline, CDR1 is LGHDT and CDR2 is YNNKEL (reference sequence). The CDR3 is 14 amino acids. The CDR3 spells CASSPDRYTGELFF. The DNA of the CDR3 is TGTGCCAGCAGCCCGGACAGATACACCGGGGAGCTGTTTTTT.

CDR3: CASASGTVYQETQYF. Written as DNA, the CDR3 is TGTGCCAGTGCCTCCGGGACAGTGTACCAAGAGACCCAGTACTTC. The chain employs TRBV19 and TRBJ2-5; 7 bases agree with TRBD1. Germline loops: CDR1 LNHDA, CDR2 SQIVND (reference sequence). Trimming cost V 8 bases and J 0 bases; bases outside gene matches: 9. The CDR3 length is 15 residues.

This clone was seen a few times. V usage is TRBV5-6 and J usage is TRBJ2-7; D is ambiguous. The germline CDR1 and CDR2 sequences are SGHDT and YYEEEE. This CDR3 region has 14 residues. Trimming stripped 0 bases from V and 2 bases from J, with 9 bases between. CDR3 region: CASSLGGSPYEQYF. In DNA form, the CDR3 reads TGTGCCAGCAGCTTGGGGGGATCCCCCTACGAGCAGTACTTC.

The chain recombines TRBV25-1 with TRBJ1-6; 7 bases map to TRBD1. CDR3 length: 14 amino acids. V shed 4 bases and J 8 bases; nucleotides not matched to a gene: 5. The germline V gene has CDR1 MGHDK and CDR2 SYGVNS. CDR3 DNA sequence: TGTGCCAGCAGTGTCGACAGGGTGGATTCACCCCTCCACTTT. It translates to CASSVDRVDSPLHF.

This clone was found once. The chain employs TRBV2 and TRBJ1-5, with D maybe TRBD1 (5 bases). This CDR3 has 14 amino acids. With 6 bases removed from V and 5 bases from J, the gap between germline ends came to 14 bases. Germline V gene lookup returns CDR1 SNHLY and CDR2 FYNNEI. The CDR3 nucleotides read TGTGCCAGCAGGGACACGTTCGGTCATCAGCCCCAGCATTTT. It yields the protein CASRDTFGHQPQHF.

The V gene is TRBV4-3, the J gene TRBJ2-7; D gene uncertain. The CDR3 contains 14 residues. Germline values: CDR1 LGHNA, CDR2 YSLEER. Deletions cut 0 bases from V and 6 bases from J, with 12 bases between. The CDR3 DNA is TGCGCCAGCAGCCAAGATCTAATCCGCCGCGAGCAGTACTTC. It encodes CASSQDLIRREQYF.

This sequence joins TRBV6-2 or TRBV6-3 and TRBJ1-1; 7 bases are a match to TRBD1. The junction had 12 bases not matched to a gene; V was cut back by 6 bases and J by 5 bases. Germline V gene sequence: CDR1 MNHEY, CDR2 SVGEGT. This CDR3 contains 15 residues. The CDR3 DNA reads TGTGCCAGCAGCGATCCCGGGAGGGGGCAAACTGAAGCTTTCTTT. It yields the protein CASSDPGRGQTEAFF.

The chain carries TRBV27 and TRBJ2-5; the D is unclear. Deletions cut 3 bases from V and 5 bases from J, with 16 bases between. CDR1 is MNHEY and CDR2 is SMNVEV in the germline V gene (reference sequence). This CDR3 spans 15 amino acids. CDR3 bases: TGTGCCAGCAGTTTCTCCCCCCCCATAGGGGAGACCCAGTACTTC. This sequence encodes CASSFSPPIGETQYF.

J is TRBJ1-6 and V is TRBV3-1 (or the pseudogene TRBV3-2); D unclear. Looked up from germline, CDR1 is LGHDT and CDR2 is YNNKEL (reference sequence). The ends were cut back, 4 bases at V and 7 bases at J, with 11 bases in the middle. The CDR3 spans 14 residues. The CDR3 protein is CASSPWTENSPLHF. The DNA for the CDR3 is TGTGCCAGCAGCCCTTGGACGGAGAATTCACCCCTCCACTTT.

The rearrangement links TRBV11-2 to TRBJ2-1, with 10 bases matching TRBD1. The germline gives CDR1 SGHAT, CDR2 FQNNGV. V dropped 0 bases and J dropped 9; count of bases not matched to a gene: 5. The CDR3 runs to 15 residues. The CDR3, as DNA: TGTGCCAGCAGCTTAGATGGGGGACAGGGGTTTGAGCAGTTCTTC. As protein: CASSLDGGQGFEQFF.

The CDR3 spells CASSLDTINEKLFF. The CDR3, as DNA: TGTGCCAGCAGCTTGGACACAATTAATGAAAAACTGTTTTTT. The genes are TRBV5-4 and TRBJ1-4; D unclear. V gave up 0 bases and J gave up 4 bases, with 7 bases separating them. The CDR3 is 14 residues long. The germline V gene encodes CDR1 SGHNT and CDR2 YYREEE (reference sequence).

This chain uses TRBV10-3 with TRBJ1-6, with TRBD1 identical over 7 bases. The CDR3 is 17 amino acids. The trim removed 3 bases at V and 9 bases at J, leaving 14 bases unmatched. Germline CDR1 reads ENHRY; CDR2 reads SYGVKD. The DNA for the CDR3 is TGTGCCATCAGTGACTTAGACCGACAGGGAGTTTTTTCACCCCTCCACTTT. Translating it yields CAISDLDRQGVFSPLHF.

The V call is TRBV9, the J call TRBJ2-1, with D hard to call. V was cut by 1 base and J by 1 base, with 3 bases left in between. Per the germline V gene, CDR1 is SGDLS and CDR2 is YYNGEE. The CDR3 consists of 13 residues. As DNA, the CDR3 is TGTGCCAGCAGCGTAAATTCCTACAATGAGCAGTTCTTC. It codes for CASSVNSYNEQFF.

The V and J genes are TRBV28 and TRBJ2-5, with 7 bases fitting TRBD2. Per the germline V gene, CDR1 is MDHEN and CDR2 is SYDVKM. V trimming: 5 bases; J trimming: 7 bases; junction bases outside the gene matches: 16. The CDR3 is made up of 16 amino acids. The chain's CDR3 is CASSQMRGITPGTQYF. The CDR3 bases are TGTGCCAGCAGTCAAATGCGGGGGATCACCCCGGGGACCCAGTACTTC.

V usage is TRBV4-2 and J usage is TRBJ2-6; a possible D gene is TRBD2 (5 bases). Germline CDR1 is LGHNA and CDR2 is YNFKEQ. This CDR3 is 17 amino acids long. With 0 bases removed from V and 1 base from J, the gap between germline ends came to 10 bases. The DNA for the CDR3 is TGTGCCAGCAGCCAAGAAGAAGAGGGATCTGGGGCCAACGTCCTGACTTTC. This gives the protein CASSQEEEGSGANVLTF.

The CDR3 here is CASSPLSSGGYSGANVLTF. The DNA for the CDR3 is TGTGCCAGCAGCCCCCTTTCGTCAGGGGGGTATTCTGGGGCCAACGTCCTGACTTTC. This chain links TRBV9 with TRBJ2-6, with TRBD1 as a possible D gene (7 bases). This CDR3 is 19 amino acids long. The germline V and J ends were trimmed by 4 bases and 1 base, with 21 bases remaining between them. CDR1 is SGDLS and CDR2 is YYNGEE in the germline V gene.

The CDR3, as DNA: TGTGCCAGCAGTTTAACAGGGGGATCCCTCTATGGCTACACCTTC. It specifies CASSLTGGSLYGYTF. This rearrangement joins TRBV27 to TRBJ1-2; 8 bases agree with TRBD1. CDR1 and CDR2 (germline): MNHEY, SMNVEV (reference sequence). With V trimmed by 2 bases and J by 4 bases, 6 bases remained unmatched. CDR3 length equals 15 residues.

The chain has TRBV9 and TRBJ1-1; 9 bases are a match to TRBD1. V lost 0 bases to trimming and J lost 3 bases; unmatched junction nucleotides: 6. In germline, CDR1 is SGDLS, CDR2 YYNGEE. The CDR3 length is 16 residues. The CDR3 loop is CASSVAGQGWDTEAFF. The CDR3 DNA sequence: TGTGCCAGCAGCGTAGCGGGACAGGGCTGGGACACTGAAGCTTTCTTT.

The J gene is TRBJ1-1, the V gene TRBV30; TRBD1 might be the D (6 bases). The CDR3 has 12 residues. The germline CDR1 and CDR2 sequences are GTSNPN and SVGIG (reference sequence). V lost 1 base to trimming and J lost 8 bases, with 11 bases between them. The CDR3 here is CAWSDRGTEAFF. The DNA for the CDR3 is TGTGCCTGGAGTGATCGGGGGACAGAAGCTTTCTTT.

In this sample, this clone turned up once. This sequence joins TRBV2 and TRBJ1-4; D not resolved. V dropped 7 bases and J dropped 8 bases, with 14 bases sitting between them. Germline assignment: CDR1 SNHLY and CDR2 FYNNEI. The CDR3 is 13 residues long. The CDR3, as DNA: TGTGCCAGCAAATGGTCGCCTGGCGAAAAACTGTTTTTT. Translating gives CASKWSPGEKLFF.

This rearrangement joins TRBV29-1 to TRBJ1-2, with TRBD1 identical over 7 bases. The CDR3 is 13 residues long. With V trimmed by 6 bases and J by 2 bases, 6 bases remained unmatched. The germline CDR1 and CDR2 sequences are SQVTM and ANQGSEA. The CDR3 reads CSVGQVVNYGYTF. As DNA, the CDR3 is TGCAGCGTAGGACAGGTCGTCAACTATGGCTACACCTTC.

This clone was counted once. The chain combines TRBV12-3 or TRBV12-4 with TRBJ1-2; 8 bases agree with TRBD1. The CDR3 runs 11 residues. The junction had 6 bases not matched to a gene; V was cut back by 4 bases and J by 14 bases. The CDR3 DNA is TGTGCCAGCAGTTCGACAGGGGTGAGGACCTTC. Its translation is CASSSTGVRTF.

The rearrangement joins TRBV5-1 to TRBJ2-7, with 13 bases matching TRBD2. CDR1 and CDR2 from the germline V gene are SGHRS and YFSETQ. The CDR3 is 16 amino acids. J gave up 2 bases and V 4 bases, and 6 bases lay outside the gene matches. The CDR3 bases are TGCGCCAGCAGCCCCAACGGACTAGCGGGGGCCTACGAGCAGTACTTC. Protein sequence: CASSPNGLAGAYEQYF.

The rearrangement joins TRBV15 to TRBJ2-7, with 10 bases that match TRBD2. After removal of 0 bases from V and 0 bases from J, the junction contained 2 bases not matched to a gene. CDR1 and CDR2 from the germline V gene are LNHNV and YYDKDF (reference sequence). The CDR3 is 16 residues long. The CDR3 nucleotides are TGTGCCACCAGCAGAGAATGGACTAGCGGCTCCTACGAGCAGTACTTC. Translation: CATSREWTSGSYEQYF.

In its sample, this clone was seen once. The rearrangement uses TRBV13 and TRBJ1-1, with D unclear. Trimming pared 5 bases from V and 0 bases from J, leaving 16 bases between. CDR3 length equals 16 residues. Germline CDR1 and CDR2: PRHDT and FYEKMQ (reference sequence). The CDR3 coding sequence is TGTGCCAGCAGCGCTAGGATGCTCAGAATGAACACTGAAGCTTTCTTT. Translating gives CASSARMLRMNTEAFF.

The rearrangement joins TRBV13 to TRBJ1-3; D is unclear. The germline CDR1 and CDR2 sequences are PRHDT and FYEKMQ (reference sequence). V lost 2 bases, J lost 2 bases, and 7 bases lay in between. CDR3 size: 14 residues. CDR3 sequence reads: CASSLQVAGNTIYF. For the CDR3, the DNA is TGTGCCAGCAGCTTACAGGTAGCTGGAAACACCATATATTTT.